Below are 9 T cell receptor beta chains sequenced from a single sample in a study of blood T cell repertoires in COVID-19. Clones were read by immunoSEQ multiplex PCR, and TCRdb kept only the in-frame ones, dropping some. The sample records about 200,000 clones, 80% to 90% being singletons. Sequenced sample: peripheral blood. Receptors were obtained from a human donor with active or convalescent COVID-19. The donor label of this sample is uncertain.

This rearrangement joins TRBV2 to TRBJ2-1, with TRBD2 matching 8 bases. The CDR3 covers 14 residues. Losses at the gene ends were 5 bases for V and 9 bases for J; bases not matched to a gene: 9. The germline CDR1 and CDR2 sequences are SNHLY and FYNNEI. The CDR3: CASSYSGGPFEQFF. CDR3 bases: TGTGCCAGCAGTTACTCGGGAGGGCCATTTGAGCAGTTCTTC.

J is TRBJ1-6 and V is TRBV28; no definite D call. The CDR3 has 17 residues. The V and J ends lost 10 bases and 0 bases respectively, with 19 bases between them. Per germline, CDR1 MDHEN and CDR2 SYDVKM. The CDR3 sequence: CATQGLPYDSYNSPLHF. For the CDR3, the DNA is TGTGCCACCCAAGGACTGCCATACGACTCCTATAATTCACCCCTCCACTTT.

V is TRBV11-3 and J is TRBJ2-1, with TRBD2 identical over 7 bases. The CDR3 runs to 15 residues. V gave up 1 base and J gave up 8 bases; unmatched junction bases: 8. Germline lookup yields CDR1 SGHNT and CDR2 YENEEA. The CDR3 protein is CASSLVGGSPDEQFF. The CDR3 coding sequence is TGTGCCAGCAGCTTAGTTGGCGGGAGTCCGGATGAGCAGTTCTTC.

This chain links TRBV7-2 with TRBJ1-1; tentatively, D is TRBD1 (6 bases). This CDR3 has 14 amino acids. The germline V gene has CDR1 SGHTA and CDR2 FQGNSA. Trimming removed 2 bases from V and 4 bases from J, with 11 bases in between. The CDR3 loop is CASSLPYRATEAFF. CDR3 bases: TGTGCCAGCAGCTTACCTTACAGGGCCACTGAAGCTTTCTTT.

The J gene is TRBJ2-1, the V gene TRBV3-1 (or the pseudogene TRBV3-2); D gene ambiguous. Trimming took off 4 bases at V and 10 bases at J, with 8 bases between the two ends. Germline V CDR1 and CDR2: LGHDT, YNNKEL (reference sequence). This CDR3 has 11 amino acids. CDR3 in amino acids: CASSLLREQFF. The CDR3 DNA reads TGTGCCAGCAGCCTCCTCAGAGAGCAGTTCTTC.

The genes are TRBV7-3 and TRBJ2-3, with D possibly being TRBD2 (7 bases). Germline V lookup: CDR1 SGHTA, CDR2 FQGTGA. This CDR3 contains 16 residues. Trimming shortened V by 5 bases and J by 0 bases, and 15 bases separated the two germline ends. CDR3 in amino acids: CASSLLGGGSTDTQYF. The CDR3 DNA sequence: TGTGCCAGCAGCCTCCTTGGGGGGGGCAGCACAGATACGCAGTATTTT.

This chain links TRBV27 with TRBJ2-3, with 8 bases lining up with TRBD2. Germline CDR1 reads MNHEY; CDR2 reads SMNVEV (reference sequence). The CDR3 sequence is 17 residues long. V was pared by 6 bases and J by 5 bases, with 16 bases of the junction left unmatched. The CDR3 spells CASSVDFAGRAQDTQYF. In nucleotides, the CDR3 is TGTGCCAGCAGCGTCGACTTCGCCGGGAGGGCGCAAGATACGCAGTATTTT.

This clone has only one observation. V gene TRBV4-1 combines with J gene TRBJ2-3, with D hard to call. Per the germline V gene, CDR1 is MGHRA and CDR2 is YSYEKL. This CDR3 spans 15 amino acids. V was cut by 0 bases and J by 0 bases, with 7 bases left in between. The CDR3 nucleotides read TGCGCCAGCAGCCAAGACAGGTCGAGCACAGATACGCAGTATTTT. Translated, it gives CASSQDRSSTDTQYF.

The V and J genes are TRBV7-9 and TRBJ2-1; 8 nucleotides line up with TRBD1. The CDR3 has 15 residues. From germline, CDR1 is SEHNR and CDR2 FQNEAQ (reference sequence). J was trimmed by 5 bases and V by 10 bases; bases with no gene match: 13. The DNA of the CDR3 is TGTGCCACTCCCCTCGGCCAGGGGGCTAACAATGAGCAGTTCTTC. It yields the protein CATPLGQGANNEQFF.